Listed here are 21 T cell receptor beta chains from one sample, sequenced in a study of T cell responses to AZD1222 COVID-19 vaccine. Here immunoSEQ multiplex PCR was the method, and the copy in TCRdb shows in-frame clones only, minus some. Among roughly 130,000 clones listed, approximately 86% were seen once. Material: peripheral blood, obtained on day 0 of AZD1222 vaccination. The origin of the receptors is an adult in good health.

This chain links TRBV7-2 with TRBJ2-7; the D gene is possibly TRBD1 (6 bases). The V gene lost 5 bases and the J gene lost 0 bases, with 14 bases spanning the gap. This CDR3 region has 15 residues. Germline-derived CDR1 and CDR2 are SGHTA and FQGNSA. This chain's CDR3 is CASSMSRGYSYEQYF. CDR3 DNA sequence: TGTGCCAGCAGCATGAGCAGGGGTTACTCCTACGAGCAGTACTTC. The full variable domain, completed using reference TRBV7-2 and TRBJ2-7, is GAGVSQSPSNKVTEKGKDVELRCDPISGHTALYWYRQSLGQGLEFLIYFQGNSAPDKSGLPSDRFSAERTGGSVSTLTIQRTQQEDSAVYLCASSMSRGYSYEQYFGPGTRLTVT.

V and J are TRBV5-8 and TRBJ1-1; D remains ambiguous. The CDR3 consists of 11 residues. Germline assignment: CDR1 SGHTS and CDR2 YDEGEE. V was pared by 6 bases and J by 8 bases, with 11 bases between. In DNA, the CDR3 is TGTGCCAGCAAGCAGGTAGCGGAAGCTTTCTTT. It yields the protein CASKQVAEAFF.

The chain employs TRBV30 and TRBJ2-7, with TRBD2 matching over 8 bases. Germline loops: CDR1 GTSNPN, CDR2 SVGIG (reference sequence). The CDR3 totals 13 residues. J was trimmed by 3 bases and V by 2 bases; bases with no gene match: 3. The CDR3 sequence: CAWSPGLGYEQYF. The CDR3 DNA sequence: TGTGCCTGGAGTCCGGGACTAGGCTACGAGCAGTACTTC.

The gene calls are TRBV5-4 and TRBJ1-1; D is unresolved. Germline CDR1 and CDR2: SGHNT and YYREEE (reference sequence). Trimming stripped 1 base from V and 4 bases from J, with 11 bases between. The CDR3 length is 14 residues. The CDR3 nucleotides are TGTGCCAGCAGCTTGCCGGGGATCAGCACTGAAGCTTTCTTT. This translates into CASSLPGISTEAFF.

Worth noting for this clone: Germline and junction disagree at one end, which may indicate a read error. The CDR3 bases are TGTGCCAGCAGCGACGAAGCGGGGAAGGTCACCGGGGAGTTGTTTTTT. This codes for CASSDEAGKVTGELFF. The chain combines TRBV7-3 with TRBJ2-2, with 7 bases lining up with TRBD2. Germline loops: CDR1 SGHTA, CDR2 FQGTGA. The CDR3 spans 16 residues.

The rearrangement uses TRBV24-1 and TRBJ1-3; D is uncertain. The CDR3 spans 14 residues. CDR1 and CDR2 from the germline V gene are KGHDR and SFDVKD. The V gene lost 9 bases and the J gene lost 0 bases, with 11 bases spanning the gap. This CDR3 is CATSHSNSGNTIYF. DNA for the CDR3: TGTGCCACCTCCCATAGTAACTCTGGAAACACCATATATTTT.

DNA for the CDR3: TGTGCCAGTAGTGTGACAGGGGAAATCACCGGGGAGCTGTTTTTT. This encodes CASSVTGEITGELFF. This chain joins TRBV19 and TRBJ2-2; 8 bases line up with TRBD1. The trim removed 5 bases at V and 4 bases at J, leaving 6 bases unmatched. This CDR3 spans 15 amino acids. Germline CDR1 LNHDA, CDR2 SQIVND (reference sequence).

The rearrangement uses TRBV7-9 and TRBJ1-1; a weak D match, TRBD1 (5 bases). Trimming stripped 3 bases from V and 4 bases from J, with 12 bases between. Looked up from germline, CDR1 is SEHNR and CDR2 is FQNEAQ (reference sequence). The CDR3 is 14 amino acids. As DNA, the CDR3 is TGTGCCAGCAGCTTTCAGGGCGGTAGCACTGAAGCTTTCTTT. Its translation is CASSFQGGSTEAFF.

This chain uses TRBV7-6 with TRBJ2-5; no clear D gene. This CDR3 comprises 11 residues. The V end was cut by 4 bases, the J end by 1 base, with 1 base between. Germline lookup yields CDR1 SGHVS and CDR2 FNYEAQ. CDR3 DNA sequence: TGTGCCAGCAGCTCCCAAGAGACCCAGTACTTC. Residues: CASSSQETQYF.

This clone was seen only a few times. The chain links TRBV5-1 to TRBJ1-6, with D maybe TRBD1 (6 bases). The CDR3 sequence is 14 residues long. Trimming took off 5 bases at V and 7 bases at J, with 13 bases between the two ends. The germline CDR1 and CDR2 sequences are SGHRS and YFSETQ. The CDR3, as DNA: TGCGCCAGCAGAAGGGACATAGAAAATTCACCCCTCCACTTT. Encoded protein: CASRRDIENSPLHF.

The V gene is TRBV6-5, the J gene TRBJ1-5; 8 bases line up with TRBD1. Germline-derived CDR1 and CDR2 are MNHEY and SVGAGI. CDR3 length equals 14 residues. J was trimmed by 5 bases and V by 6 bases; bases with no gene match: 6. CDR3 sequence (DNA): TGTGCCAGCAGGACCACACAGGGGGATCAGCCCCAGCATTTT. Its translation is CASRTTQGDQPQHF.

The gene calls are TRBV6-5 and TRBJ1-2; the D gene is possibly TRBD1 (6 bases). Trimming took 6 bases from V and 3 from J, leaving 11 bases between them. CDR1 is MNHEY and CDR2 is SVGAGI in the germline V gene. The CDR3 is 13 residues long. The CDR3, as DNA: TGTGCCAGCAGACCCGGACAGCACTATGGCTACACCTTC. This translates into CASRPGQHYGYTF.

This chain connects TRBV29-1 to TRBJ1-2; D is undetermined. This CDR3 comprises 14 residues. Between the trimmed V and J ends, which lost 0 bases and 4 bases, there was a span of 12 bases. The V gene's germline CDR1 is SQVTM and CDR2 ANQGSEA. The CDR3: CSVEDLAESYGYTF. The CDR3, as DNA: TGCAGCGTTGAAGACTTGGCTGAGAGCTATGGCTACACCTTC.

The chain links TRBV2 to TRBJ1-5, with D possibly TRBD1 on 6 matching bases. V lost 3 bases and J 3 bases, leaving 15 bases between the germline ends. CDR3 size: 16 residues. Germline CDR1 and CDR2: SNHLY and FYNNEI. CDR3 in DNA: TGTGCCAGCAGTGAGGAGTCTGACAGGTTCAATCAGCCCCAGCATTTT. Translating it yields CASSEESDRFNQPQHF.

The V and J genes are TRBV7-9 and TRBJ1-2; 9 nucleotides agree with TRBD1. The CDR3 is made up of 15 amino acids. In germline, CDR1 is SEHNR, CDR2 FQNEAQ (reference sequence). The junction had 5 bases not matched to a gene; V was cut back by 4 bases and J by 2 bases. CDR3 amino acids: CASSSTGTGNYGYTF. The DNA for the CDR3 is TGTGCCAGCAGCTCGACCGGGACAGGGAACTATGGCTACACCTTC.

This sequence joins TRBV29-1 and TRBJ2-3, with D unclear. Trimming stripped 5 bases from V and 2 bases from J, with 11 bases between. This CDR3 is built from 13 residues. Germline CDR1 reads SQVTM; CDR2 reads ANQGSEA. CDR3 residues: CSVFGKYTDTQYF. The CDR3 region has the DNA TGCAGCGTTTTTGGGAAGTACACAGATACGCAGTATTTT.

The rearrangement joins TRBV2 to TRBJ2-1; 7 positions match TRBD1. The germline V gene encodes CDR1 SNHLY and CDR2 FYNNEI. The CDR3 has 14 amino acids. With V trimmed by 9 bases and J by 5 bases, 10 bases remained unmatched. This chain's CDR3 is CARARGRIDNEQFF. Here the CDR3 DNA reads TGTGCCAGGGCGAGGGGGCGCATCGACAATGAGCAGTTCTTC.

The chain joins TRBV9 to TRBJ1-3; TRBD1 matches 10 bases. Germline assignment: CDR1 SGDLS and CDR2 YYNGEE. CDR3 length equals 15 residues. Trimming took 2 bases from V and 4 from J; bases not matched to a gene: 3. As DNA, the CDR3 is TGTGCCAGCAGCGTCGGGACAGGGGTCGGAAACACCATATATTTT. Its translation is CASSVGTGVGNTIYF.

The chain recombines TRBV24-1 with TRBJ2-1; D might be TRBD1 (6 bases). The CDR3 is 15 residues long. Germline lookup yields CDR1 KGHDR and CDR2 SFDVKD. V gave up 0 bases and J gave up 9 bases, with 14 bases separating them. The CDR3 sequence is CATSDLQQGSVEQFF. The CDR3 DNA is TGTGCCACCAGTGATTTGCAACAGGGTAGTGTTGAGCAGTTCTTC.

The V call is TRBV21-1, the J call TRBJ2-3; TRBD1, the D gene given by the table, was not confirmed from the DNA. TRBV21-1 is deemed a pseudogene. The length of the CDR3 is 17 residues. The CDR3 spells CASSKGPRTPSTDTQYF. DNA of the CDR3: TGTGCCAGCAGCAAAGGTCCGAGGACACCTAGCACAGATACGCAGTATTTT.

For the CDR3, the DNA is TGTGCCAGCAGCACCGTCGACAGGGGTGGAACTAATGAAAAACTGTTTTTT. It yields the protein CASSTVDRGGTNEKLFF. The chain is built from TRBV5-4 and TRBJ1-4, with 8 bases identical to TRBD1. Germline V lookup: CDR1 SGHNT, CDR2 YYREEE (reference sequence). This CDR3 contains 17 residues. Trimming removed 4 bases from V and 1 base from J; junction bases left unmatched: 9.